The T cell receptor (beta chain) under discussion was sequenced for a study of cytomegalovirus exposure and HLA in healthy donors (dated by TCRdb to about 2017). With respect to the entire study: In an earlier analysis of some 550 of the donors, around 300 Gb of sequence data and approximately 100 million unique TCR beta sequences from some 170 million T cells were reported. The number of typed donors differed by locus: about 629-630 for A, B, C, DRB1 and DQB1; roughly 510 for DQA1; 606 for DPA1; and 400 to 480 for DPB1. An early release that covered several hundred HLA-typed donors contained about 300 gigabases of sequencing data and approximately 85 million unique TCR sequences. To predict cytomegalovirus infection status, the study brought together high-throughput TCR immunosequencing, statistical association of individual TCRs with disease status, and machine learning. To decide whether each TCR beta V gene segment behaved as functional or pseudogenic, an earlier analysis of fewer than 750 of the donors relied on high-throughput TCR beta sequencing. In a later genetic analysis, genome-wide SNP genotypes for 398 of the 666 donors were used, and that subset was treated as a discovery cohort. Across 398 genotyped donors of the cohort, an average of approximately 200,000 unique TCR beta nucleotide sequences per donor were sequenced, and around 20% of those sequences were non-productive. Rather than using new phenotypic data, the later analysis identified candidate immune exposures from TCR beta sequences and from how often those sequences occurred across donors. The study aimed to test whether cataloging public T cell receptors could reveal signatures of past pathogen exposure. Of the roughly 400 genotyped donors, roughly 80% fell in the genetic ancestry cluster associated with self-reported Caucasian donors. A separate validation cohort of 100 to 150 different subjects was used in addition to the 666-subject first cohort. Every discovery cohort repertoire had been produced on one sequencing platform. A later analysis re-examined previously published TCR beta repertoires from more than 600 donors and added high-resolution HLA genotyping to investigate patterns of TCR occurrence. The study profiled the T cell repertoires of hundreds of subjects by immunosequencing and related them to cytomegalovirus serostatus. Donor age, sex, ethnicity and CMV serostatus were collected together with the repertoire data. Several DR-DQ haplotypes were handled as single units for association and clustering, since linkage in the cohort was strong. Both class I and class II loci were covered by HLA typing, at four-digit resolution.

The cohort was made up of several hundred healthy bone marrow donors. At the time of sampling, all cohort members were nominally healthy, though unrecorded immune exposures were likely present. The donor tested CMV seronegative and was one of the 352 seronegative cohort members. Each donor provided a peripheral blood sample, and peripheral blood mononuclear cells were used for TCR beta sequencing. Genomic DNA extraction from the blood cell samples was performed with the Qiagen DNeasy Blood Extraction Kit. Preparation of the library involved the immunoSEQ multiplex PCR assay. The multiplex PCR relied on a mix of 60 forward primers for TCR Vbeta segments and 13 reverse primers for TCR Jbeta segments. Amplification of the CDR3 region of rearranged TCR beta genes was performed with a multiplex PCR assay on genomic DNA. On the Illumina HiSeq System, the amplified TCR beta libraries were sequenced as 87-base-pair reads. Per the source publication's procedure: In a later analysis, 77 million or so unique TCR beta chains were counted across the 650 to 700 repertoires, and roughly 10 million of these chains were shared by at least two donors. Raw reads were error-corrected and collapsed into unique sequences with a nearest-neighbor algorithm that merged closely related sequences to remove PCR and sequencing errors. To assign V, D and J gene segments, CDR3 sequences were aligned to IMGT reference sequences. Each retained sequence needed at least a six-nucleotide match to both a V gene segment and a J gene segment. A rearrangement counted as productive if the CDR3 had no stop codons and remained in frame with V and J, and every other rearrangement counted as non-productive. CDR3 was defined by IMGT convention, running from the second conserved V-encoded cysteine to the conserved J-encoded phenylalanine. The earlier analysis of about 500 of the donors excluded sequences that lacked an unambiguous match to a single V gene segment. An earlier analysis of 587 of the donors called V segments functional above 56.7% productive rearrangements and segregating when the between-donor standard deviation exceeded 5%. A statistical classification framework was developed to diagnose cytomegalovirus status using the catalog of TCR beta chain sequences. V and J gene assignment, in a later analysis, came from comparing TCR nucleotide sequences with IMGT/GENE-DB human TR gene sequences. Using the TCRdist pipeline, a later analysis assigned CDR3 sequences along with most-parsimonious VDJ recombination scenarios. In a later analysis, each TCR beta chain was defined by its CDR3 amino acid sequence together with its V-gene family, and reads lacking a unique V-gene family were excluded. In a later analysis, 500 to 700 highly shared, low-generation-probability nucleotide sequences were removed to address suspected cross-contamination and a sequencing artifact. In a later analysis, a clonal expansion index was calculated for each public chain from normalized within-repertoire ranks of inferred template counts. A later analysis computed generation probabilities with a VDJ recombination model fitted to out-of-frame rearrangements, and checked the results against IGoR. In a later analysis, hypergeometric tests were used to score TCR-TCR, TCR-HLA and TCR-CMV co-occurrence, with a repertoire-size bias correction applied to TCR pairs. A later analysis estimated false discovery rates by permuting HLA or CMV assignments 20 times. In a later analysis, co-occurring TCRs were grouped using DBSCAN, and TCRdist sequence similarity was added for clustering within HLA-allele-positive subsets. For co-occurrence clustering, repertoires with fewer than 30,000 or more than 120,000 public chains were excluded, along with about five repertoires with anomalous nucleotide sharing. The table was pulled from immuneACCESS by TCRdb, which kept in-frame rearrangements only. Such tables lose some clones; where checked, under half of the loss comes from unresolved V genes, and the rest has no known cause. D and trimming come from the DNA, and the V and J calls and clone size come from that table. The sample table holds about 59,000 clones, of which 80% were seen once. The ten largest clones capture over 3% of the sample.

Study-level results and caveats: The study gave a list of 150 to 200 TCR beta chains associated with cytomegalovirus. Specific HLA alleles were associated with more than 15,000 TCR beta sequences at a false discovery rate of 0.05 in a later analysis. Correlated functional status among segregating V segments might be attributable to linkage disequilibrium, but an unknown experimental factor could not be ruled out. Compared with equally common non-associated chains, HLA-associated TCR beta chains in a later analysis were more clonally expanded and had lower generation probabilities. The earlier analysis of nearly 600 of the donors excluded seventeen rarely observed V segments, including chromosome 9 orphons, because counts were too low. V-gene and J-gene trimming of TCR beta chains was associated with a missense DCLRE1C variant in a later genetic analysis, and the association was replicated in an independent cohort. The authors suggested that the approach could potentially be extended to other disease states and immunological phenotypes. Only TCR beta chains were sequenced in this cohort, and the absence of alpha or paired-chain data limited detectable features. In an earlier analysis of about 600 of the donors, most TCR beta V segments appeared in productive rearrangements about 87% or about 30% of the time, broadly matching IMGT annotations. Presence/absence analyses assumed roughly uniform sequencing depth across donors, an assumption that may not hold. In a later analysis, TCR association rates were found to vary across HLA loci, with the most associated TCRs seen for DRB1 alleles and the fewest for HLA-C alleles. Three of the identified cytomegalovirus-associated TCR beta chains were confirmed in vitro to be specific for cytomegalovirus antigens. Most TCR sequences were seen in very few donors, while some public TCRs were found in many individuals. In both the original and validation cohorts, the classifier was reported to diagnose cytomegalovirus status with high specificity and sensitivity. A cluster of highly shared sequence variants was judged likely to be a technical artifact of the sequencing pipeline. When HLA alleles, especially DR and DQ, strongly co-occurred, attributing TCR associations to individual alleles was difficult. A further reported finding was that TCR beta sequences accurately predicted the HLA-A and HLA-B alleles for most subjects in the first cohort. A later analysis reported that several top co-occurrence clusters appeared linked to parvovirus B19, influenza, CMV and Epstein-Barr virus. Compared with the roughly 670-donor mean, donors in an Asian-associated ancestry cluster had fewer N-insertions in productive TCRs, according to a later genetic analysis. Because HLA typing was unavailable for some donors at each locus, only the typed subset was used in association tests. Most CMV-associated TCR beta chains appeared to be HLA-restricted in a later analysis, and the HLA associations seemed to be driven largely by CMV exposure. CMV serostatus was the only immune exposure information available for the cohort.

On this clone itself: Its antigen is not yet known. Per-base quality was not reported, and no clone a single base away is much larger than it.

This clonotype originated in a woman aged 40 to 50 in good health and CMV-seronegative. What was sequenced was PBMCs.

The DNA reads as follows: TGTGCCAGCAGCGACAGTGGGACTCGCGAAGCTTTCTTT. This yields the protein CASSDSGTREAFF. The rearrangement joined TRBV5-6 to TRBJ1-1, and TRBD1 may be the D gene, going by 5 matching bases. The CDR3, from cysteine to phenylalanine, totals 13 residues. Here the CDR3 DNA is all that survives: 39 bases in frame from base 1. The V end loses 4 bases and the J end loses 8 bases, and a stretch of 15 bases separates them. In the germline V gene, CDR1 corresponds to SGHDT and CDR2 to YYEEEE. Outside the CDR3, residues come from the reference TRBV5-6 and TRBJ1-1 proteins, so the full variable domain is: DAGVTQSPTHLIKTRGQQVTLRCSPKSGHDTVSWYQQALGQGPQFIFQYYEEEERQRGNFPDRFSGHQFPNYSSELNVNALLLGDSALYLCASSDSGTREAFFGQGTRLTVV.